One and the same sample provided the 6 T cell receptor beta chains below, sequenced in a study of T cell repertoires in cytomegalovirus infection. TCRdb re-called the reads through MiXCR, storing one row per CDR3 protein. Among around 710,000 distinct CDR3 sequences listed, almost 30% were seen once. No antigen has been identified for these receptors. Material: cultured CD8+ T cells from PBMCs, obtained from culture after CMV antigen stimulation. Receptors originate from a human donor in good health (CMV status not recorded). Some clones in this sample may be carry-over from other donors' samples.

J is TRBJ1-1 and V is TRBV9; tentative D call: TRBD1 (5 bases). Trimming took 4 bases from V and 10 from J, leaving 17 bases between them. Germline V gene lookup returns CDR1 SGDLS and CDR2 YYNGEE. The CDR3 length is 13 residues. The CDR3 DNA reads as TGTGCCAGCAGCCCGGGACTCAAATGGGGAGCTTTCTTT. Translation gives CASSPGLKWGAFF.

The V gene is TRBV6-6, the J gene TRBJ1-2; D remains ambiguous. Germline CDR1 reads MNHNY; CDR2 reads SVGAGI (reference sequence). Trimming removed 6 bases from V and 4 bases from J, with 12 bases in between. This CDR3 spans 13 amino acids. The chain's CDR3 is CASSLGFLYGYTF. The CDR3 region has the DNA TGTGCCAGCAGCCTGGGATTTCTCTATGGCTACACCTTC.

This clonotype was detected only a few times. The rearrangement links TRBV7-6 to TRBJ2-7, with 7 bases identical to TRBD2. V lost 2 bases and J lost 4; bases outside the gene matches: 11. Germline CDR1 and CDR2: SGHVS and FNYEAQ. The CDR3 runs to 16 residues. In DNA, the CDR3 is TGTGCCAGCAGCTTAAGACTAGCAACATTCCCTTACGAGCAGTACGTC. Translating it yields CASSLRLATFPYEQYV.

This chain connects TRBV28 to TRBJ1-1; 7 bases are shared with TRBD1. Looked up from germline, CDR1 is MDHEN and CDR2 is SYDVKM. The CDR3 loop spans 16 amino acids. V shed 3 bases and J 4 bases; nucleotides not matched to a gene: 11. Here the CDR3 reads CASSFRGRGGLTEAFF. CDR3 coding DNA: TGTGCCAGCAGTTTTAGGGGGCGGGGCGGACTCACTGAAGCTTTCTTT.

This clonotype was counted only a few times. The chain joins TRBV4-1 to TRBJ2-1; D is possibly TRBD2 (6 bases). Germline values: CDR1 MGHRA, CDR2 YSYEKL. The CDR3 extends over 16 amino acids. V was trimmed by 1 base and J by 5 bases, leaving 15 bases between them. This CDR3 reads CASSQVPFGTDNEQFF. The CDR3 DNA reads as TGCGCCAGCAGCCAAGTGCCTTTCGGGACTGACAATGAGCAGTTCTTC.

V is TRBV12-3 or TRBV12-4 and J is TRBJ2-1, with D possibly called TRBD1 or TRBD2 (5 bases each). There are 14 residues in the CDR3. The V end lost 0 bases, the J end lost 10 bases, and 13 bases lay between the germline ends. Here the CDR3 DNA reads TGTGCCAGCAGTTTAGCGCCGGGACCTTGGGAGCAGTTCTTC. The encoded protein is CASSLAPGPWEQFF.